These 12 T cell receptor beta chains share one sample of origin, sequenced in a study of cytomegalovirus exposure and HLA in healthy donors. PCR used 60 Vbeta primers and 13 Jbeta primers. Generated by immunoSEQ multiplex PCR, the TCRdb table keeps only in-frame clones and is missing some. The top ten clones hold 4% to 5% of a sample with fewer than 150,000 clones, over 65% of them seen once. Sequencing input: PBMCs. The receptor set was obtained from a woman aged 40 to 50 in good health and CMV-seropositive.

The chain couples TRBV6-5 to TRBJ1-1, with D possibly matching TRBD1 (5 bases). The germline V and J ends were trimmed by 5 bases and 10 bases, with 14 bases remaining between them. The CDR3 covers 12 residues. The germline V gene encodes CDR1 MNHEY and CDR2 SVGAGI. In DNA form, the CDR3 reads TGTGCCAGCAGTGCTCAGGGATTTGTAGCTTTCTTT. Amino acids: CASSAQGFVAFF.

This clone was seen just once. The V and J genes are TRBV6-1 and TRBJ2-5, with D hard to call. The last part of the DNA fits TRBJ2-7 better; the J call may be wrong. The CDR3 contains 14 residues. Germline V gene lookup returns CDR1 MNHNS and CDR2 SASEGT. CDR3 sequence reads: CASSAINHSYEQYF. The CDR3 bases are TGTGCCAGCAGTGCCATAAACCATTCCTACGAGCAGTACTTC.

The chain is built from TRBV25-1 and TRBJ1-1; TRBD1 is a possible D gene (6 bases). CDR3 length: 13 amino acids. Per the germline V gene, CDR1 is MGHDK and CDR2 is SYGVNS. With 4 bases removed from V and 10 bases from J, the gap between germline ends came to 16 bases. The CDR3 loop is CASSVNGPTGAFF. The CDR3 DNA follows: TGTGCCAGCAGTGTGAATGGTCCGACAGGAGCTTTCTTT. Full variable domain (outside the CDR3, taken from reference TRBV25-1 and TRBJ1-1): EADIYQTPRYLVIGTGKKITLECSQTMGHDKMYWYQQDPGMELHLIHYSYGVNSTEKGDLSSESTVSRIRTEHFPLTLESARPSHTSQYLCASSVNGPTGAFFGQGTRLTVV.

The CDR3 nucleotides are TGTGCCACTAATATCCGGCGAGGCACTGAAGCTTTCTTT. Translating it yields CATNIRRGTEAFF. The chain recombines TRBV30 with TRBJ1-1; D is unclear. In germline, CDR1 is GTSNPN, CDR2 SVGIG (reference sequence). V was shortened by 8 bases and J by 4 bases, with 17 bases between the two germline ends. This CDR3 is 13 amino acids long.

This clone turned up a few times. The chain has TRBV9 and TRBJ1-1; no reliable D call. Deletions cut 0 bases from V and 1 base from J, with 4 bases between. CDR3 length: 13 residues. Germline CDR1 SGDLS, CDR2 YYNGEE. In nucleotides, the CDR3 is TGTGCCAGCAGCGTAGATCAGAACACTGAAGCTTTCTTT. It encodes CASSVDQNTEAFF.

This clone has just a few counts. The chain couples TRBV7-2 to TRBJ1-2; 12 nucleotides line up with TRBD1. Per the germline V gene, CDR1 is SGHTA and CDR2 is FQGNSA. CDR3 length: 16 amino acids. With V trimmed by 2 bases and J by 8 bases, 9 bases remained unmatched. CDR3 bases: TGTGCCAGCAGCTTAATGGGGGGACAGGGGGCGCGAGGCTACACCTTC. Its protein is CASSLMGGQGARGYTF.

V gene TRBV14 combines with J gene TRBJ2-1; the match to TRBD2 covers 11 bases. V trimming: 1 base; J trimming: 1 base; junction bases outside the gene matches: 9. Germline CDR1 and CDR2: SGHDN and FVKESK. This CDR3 is built from 19 residues. In nucleotides, the CDR3 is TGTGCCAGCAGCCAAGTATCACTAGCGGGAGTATGGTCCTACAATGAGCAGTTCTTC. Translated, it gives CASSQVSLAGVWSYNEQFF.

This chain joins TRBV5-6 and TRBJ2-7; possibly TRBD2 for D (6 bases). V dropped 5 bases and J dropped 2 bases, with 14 bases sitting between them. CDR3 length: 14 amino acids. Germline-derived CDR1 and CDR2 are SGHDT and YYEEEE. This chain's CDR3 is CASRLLAPAYEQYF. The DNA of the CDR3 is TGTGCCAGCAGACTACTAGCCCCCGCCTACGAGCAGTACTTC.

The CDR3 bases are TGTGCCAGCAGCTTAGAGACGCGGGATACGCAGTATTTT. This encodes CASSLETRDTQYF. The genes are TRBV7-6 and TRBJ2-3; D is unclear. The V and J ends lost 1 base and 6 bases respectively, with 8 bases between them. The CDR3 has 13 residues. Germline CDR1 reads SGHVS; CDR2 reads FNYEAQ.

This chain links TRBV27 with TRBJ1-5; weak D call: TRBD1 (5 bases). The length of the CDR3 is 16 residues. Germline V gives CDR1 MNHEY, CDR2 SMNVEV (reference sequence). V lost 1 base and J 4 bases, leaving 14 bases between the germline ends. The chain's CDR3 is CASSLWATDPNQPQHF. The CDR3 DNA reads as TGTGCCAGCAGTTTATGGGCGACAGATCCTAATCAGCCCCAGCATTTT.

This rearrangement joins TRBV19 to TRBJ1-1, with 10 positions matching TRBD1. The CDR3 has 14 residues. Germline CDR1 LNHDA, CDR2 SQIVND (reference sequence). The ends lost 3 bases at V and 5 bases at J; junction bases unmatched: 3. The CDR3 DNA follows: TGTGCCAGTAGTATTAAGGGACAGGGGACTGAAGCTTTCTTT. This codes for CASSIKGQGTEAFF.

The rearrangement joins TRBV14 to TRBJ2-7; TRBD2 might be the D (7 bases). The CDR3 loop spans 16 amino acids. Trimming cost V 1 base and J 4 bases, with 17 bases left between them. Germline CDR1 SGHDN, CDR2 FVKESK. The CDR3 DNA sequence: TGTGCCAGCAGCCAAGGAACGGGGGGCAGGAGGTACGAGCAGTACTTC. It specifies CASSQGTGGRRYEQYF.